The 27 T cell receptor beta chains below all came from one sample that was sequenced in a study of cytomegalovirus exposure and HLA in healthy donors. The PCR employed 60 Vbeta primers together with 13 Jbeta primers. Libraries were prepared by immunoSEQ multiplex PCR; TCRdb keeps only in-frame clonotypes and omits some of them. The table includes over 130,000 clones, 79% detected once. Specimen: PBMCs. These receptors all stem from a man over 45 in good health and CMV-seropositive.

The chain combines TRBV6-1 with TRBJ2-7, with D unclear. Trimming left V 5 bases short and J 2 bases short, with 13 bases between. The CDR3 has 14 residues. Germline lookup yields CDR1 MNHNS and CDR2 SASEGT. CDR3 sequence reads: CASSMSGNTYEQYF. The CDR3 bases are TGTGCCAGCAGTATGTCAGGCAATACCTACGAGCAGTACTTC.

This chain connects TRBV5-1 to TRBJ2-1, with 8 nucleotides matching TRBD2. CDR3 size: 15 residues. The V and J ends lost 4 bases and 2 bases, in that order; junction bases with no gene match: 5. Germline lookup yields CDR1 SGHRS and CDR2 YFSETQ. The CDR3 DNA reads TGCGCCAGCAGCAAAGGACTAGCAGCCTACAATGAGCAGTTCTTC. Protein sequence: CASSKGLAAYNEQFF.

V is TRBV28 and J is TRBJ1-2; TRBD1 might be the D (5 bases). Germline assignment: CDR1 MDHEN and CDR2 SYDVKM. CDR3 size: 13 residues. Trimming took 2 bases from V and 5 from J, leaving 9 bases between them. CDR3 sequence (DNA): TGTGCCAGCAGTTTAACCAGGGATTATGGCTACACCTTC. This codes for CASSLTRDYGYTF.

The V and J genes are TRBV11-3 and TRBJ2-1; possibly TRBD2 for D (6 bases). V gave up 5 bases and J gave up 4 bases, with 15 bases separating them. Germline CDR1 reads SGHNT; CDR2 reads YENEEA. This CDR3 is built from 15 residues. CDR3 nucleotide sequence: TGTGCCAGCAGCCGAGGCTCTAGCGCGTACAATGAGCAGTTCTTC. It codes for CASSRGSSAYNEQFF.

The chain joins TRBV4-1 to TRBJ2-1; tentative D call: TRBD1 (5 bases). The CDR3 runs 16 residues. V was pared by 0 bases and J by 9 bases, with 18 bases between. Germline-derived CDR1 and CDR2 are MGHRA and YSYEKL. The CDR3 nucleotides read TGCGCCAGCAGCCAAGATCCCCAGGGTTCCAGGAGTGAGCAGTTCTTC. It encodes CASSQDPQGSRSEQFF.

J is TRBJ2-2 and V is TRBV7-3; D possibly corresponds to TRBD1 (5 bases). The CDR3 runs 14 residues. Trimming removed 2 bases from V and 5 bases from J, with 9 bases in between. The germline V gene has CDR1 SGHTA and CDR2 FQGTGA. The CDR3 protein is CASSLHAGTGELFF. The CDR3 nucleotides are TGTGCCAGCAGCTTACACGCAGGGACCGGGGAGCTGTTTTTT.

The chain employs TRBV6-1 and TRBJ2-3; 10 bases agree with TRBD2. Trimming at V came to 7 bases and at J to 5 bases, leaving 6 bases not matched to a gene. The CDR3 has 14 amino acids. The V gene's germline CDR1 is MNHNS and CDR2 SASEGT. The CDR3 DNA sequence: TGTGCCAGCATCAGAGCGGGAGGGCTAGATACGCAGTATTTT. Translating it yields CASIRAGGLDTQYF.

This clone appeared a single time. The chain is built from TRBV6-5 and TRBJ1-1; 10 bases fit TRBD1. Germline CDR1 and CDR2: MNHEY and SVGAGI. This CDR3 is 15 amino acids long. The V and J ends lost 4 bases and 1 base, in that order; junction bases with no gene match: 3. This CDR3 reads CASSWDRGRNTEAFF. As DNA, the CDR3 is TGTGCCAGCAGTTGGGACAGGGGAAGGAACACTGAAGCTTTCTTT.

This chain joins TRBV27 and TRBJ2-7; TRBD2 aligns across 9 bases. The CDR3 extends over 15 amino acids. V shed 6 bases and J 3 bases; nucleotides not matched to a gene: 9. Germline V lookup: CDR1 MNHEY, CDR2 SMNVEV (reference sequence). This CDR3 is CASRVGTSSNYEQYF. CDR3 coding DNA: TGTGCCAGCAGGGTGGGGACTAGCAGTAACTACGAGCAGTACTTC.

There are a few counts of this clone. The chain joins TRBV5-1 to TRBJ1-6; D ambiguous. Germline V gene sequence: CDR1 SGHRS, CDR2 YFSETQ. CDR3 length: 15 residues. V gave up 4 bases and J gave up 8 bases, with 16 bases separating them. CDR3 region: CASSPDAGSYSPLHF. CDR3 coding DNA: TGCGCCAGCAGCCCGGACGCGGGCTCCTATTCACCCCTCCACTTT.

This chain joins TRBV9 and TRBJ2-7, with TRBD2 matching over 14 bases. CDR3 size: 15 residues. Germline V gene lookup returns CDR1 SGDLS and CDR2 YYNGEE. The V gene end was trimmed by 2 bases and the J gene end by 3 bases; junction bases not matched to a gene: 1. DNA of the CDR3: TGTGCCAGCAGCGTGGGACTAGCGGGAGACTACGAGCAGTACTTC. Translating it yields CASSVGLAGDYEQYF. Based on the CDR3 plus reference TRBV9 and TRBJ2-7, the full variable domain is DSGVTQTPKHLITATGQRVTLRCSPRSGDLSVYWYQQSLDQGLQFLIQYYNGEERAKGNILERFSAQQFPDLHSELNLSSLELGDSALYFCASSVGLAGDYEQYFGPGTRLTVT.

This clone was detected a few times. This sequence joins TRBV6-5 and TRBJ2-7, with TRBD2 matching over 9 bases. Unmatched junction bases numbered 9, after V lost 4 bases and J lost 5 bases. CDR1 MNHEY and CDR2 SVGAGI come from the germline V gene. The CDR3 covers 15 residues. CDR3 region: CASSSTWTSADEQYF. In nucleotides, the CDR3 is TGTGCCAGCAGTTCTACCTGGACTAGCGCTGACGAGCAGTACTTC.

This clone was found once. The chain carries TRBV5-1 and TRBJ2-2, with unresolved D. The CDR3 runs 13 residues. In germline, CDR1 is SGHRS, CDR2 YFSETQ. With 5 bases removed from V and 2 bases from J, the gap between germline ends came to 7 bases. CDR3 in amino acids: CASRGLNTGELFF. DNA for the CDR3: TGCGCCAGCAGGGGCCTAAACACCGGGGAGCTGTTTTTT.

This clone was seen only once. The chain employs TRBV5-6 and TRBJ2-2; possible D gene TRBD1, 6 bases. The CDR3 is made up of 15 amino acids. CDR1 is SGHDT and CDR2 is YYEEEE in the germline V gene. The germline V and J ends were trimmed by 1 base and 1 base, with 8 bases remaining between them. The CDR3 reads CASSLLQGNTGELFF. The CDR3 DNA reads as TGTGCCAGCAGCTTGCTACAGGGGAACACCGGGGAGCTGTTTTTT.

The chain is built from TRBV28 and TRBJ2-3; 7 bases align to TRBD1. Germline V gene data show CDR1 as MDHEN and CDR2 as SYDVKM. The junction had 10 bases not matched to a gene; V was cut back by 5 bases and J by 2 bases. There are 16 residues in the CDR3. The CDR3 sequence: CASSLPGTEDTDTQYF. DNA for the CDR3: TGTGCCAGCAGTCTCCCCGGGACAGAAGACACAGATACGCAGTATTTT.

The chain has TRBV5-1 and TRBJ2-6; D is unresolved. This CDR3 has 13 amino acids. Germline-derived CDR1 and CDR2 are SGHRS and YFSETQ. The V and J ends lost 5 bases and 2 bases respectively, with 5 bases between them. The CDR3 bases are TGCGCCAGCAGGCAGGCTGGGGCCAACGTCCTGACTTTC. Protein sequence: CASRQAGANVLTF. Complete variable domain (other parts from reference TRBV5-1 and TRBJ2-6): KAGVTQTPRYLIKTRGQQVTLSCSPISGHRSVSWYQQTPGQGLQFLFEYFSETQRNKGNFPGRFSGRQFSNSRSEMNVSTLELGDSALYLCASRQAGANVLTFGAGSRLTVL.

This clone was detected once. The rearrangement uses TRBV11-2 and TRBJ2-1, with D possibly being TRBD1 (6 bases). The CDR3 has 17 residues. Germline CDR1 is SGHAT and CDR2 is FQNNGV. Between the trimmed V and J ends, which lost 1 base and 3 bases, there was a span of 16 bases. Here the CDR3 reads CASSLGSPRGIYNEQFF. DNA of the CDR3: TGTGCCAGCAGCTTAGGCTCTCCTAGGGGGATCTACAATGAGCAGTTCTTC.

The chain combines TRBV5-4 with TRBJ2-1, with a tentative D call TRBD1 (5 bases). The ends were cut back, 2 bases at V and 4 bases at J, with 13 bases in the middle. The CDR3 totals 15 residues. Germline CDR1 is SGHNT and CDR2 is YYREEE (reference sequence). CDR3 coding DNA: TGTGCCAGCAGCTTAGGGGCCCAGATATACAATGAGCAGTTCTTC. As protein: CASSLGAQIYNEQFF.

The rearrangement uses TRBV4-1 and TRBJ2-3, with D perhaps matching TRBD2 (6 bases). With 6 bases removed from V and 5 bases from J, the gap between germline ends came to 18 bases. The CDR3 is made up of 15 amino acids. CDR1 and CDR2 from the germline V gene are MGHRA and YSYEKL. CDR3 region: CASSTRDSRGDTQYF. DNA of the CDR3: TGCGCCAGCAGTACCCGGGACTCCCGCGGAGATACGCAGTATTTT.

This rearrangement joins TRBV6-6 to TRBJ2-7; TRBD2 might be the D (5 bases). Looked up from germline, CDR1 is MNHNY and CDR2 is SVGAGI (reference sequence). The V gene lost 2 bases and the J gene lost 0 bases, with 14 bases spanning the gap. The CDR3 is 16 amino acids. CDR3 residues: CASSYSRGVPSYEQYF. The DNA of the CDR3 is TGTGCCAGCAGTTACAGTCGGGGAGTCCCCTCCTACGAGCAGTACTTC.

This clone has just a few counts. The chain combines TRBV5-4 with TRBJ2-7, with D possibly being TRBD2 (6 bases). The CDR3 runs to 16 residues. V lost 2 bases, J lost 2 bases, and 17 bases lay in between. Germline-derived CDR1 and CDR2 are SGHNT and YYREEE (reference sequence). The CDR3 nucleotides are TGTGCCAGCAGCTTTTTGGAGGGGAGGAGCCCCTACGAGCAGTACTTC. Protein product: CASSFLEGRSPYEQYF.

This sequence joins TRBV15 and TRBJ2-1; D might be TRBD1 (5 bases). Germline V gene lookup returns CDR1 LNHNV and CDR2 YYDKDF (reference sequence). The CDR3 is 17 residues long. The germline V and J ends were trimmed by 3 bases and 0 bases, with 15 bases remaining between them. The DNA for the CDR3 is TGTGCCACCAGCAGTGCAGGGCAGGCCTACTCCTACAATGAGCAGTTCTTC. The encoded protein is CATSSAGQAYSYNEQFF.

The chain uses TRBV19 and TRBJ2-3; D ambiguous. The CDR3 sequence is 13 residues long. V was pared by 5 bases and J by 4 bases, with 10 bases between. Germline V gene sequence: CDR1 LNHDA, CDR2 SQIVND (reference sequence). CDR3 coding DNA: TGTGCCAGTAGTCCTTTATCTGCAGATACGCAGTATTTT. It translates to CASSPLSADTQYF.

The J gene is TRBJ2-1, the V gene TRBV29-1; TRBD2 is a possible D gene (5 bases). Trimming took 7 bases from V and 5 from J, leaving 15 bases between them. CDR1 SQVTM and CDR2 ANQGSEA come from the germline V gene. The length of the CDR3 is 13 residues. Here the CDR3 reads CSDPTSTHNEQFF. CDR3 nucleotide sequence: TGCAGCGACCCAACTAGTACCCACAATGAGCAGTTCTTC.

This clone was detected only a few times. The chain uses TRBV7-3 and TRBJ2-3, with 11 bases lining up with TRBD2. The germline CDR1 and CDR2 sequences are SGHTA and FQGTGA. The CDR3 is made up of 15 amino acids. The V gene end was trimmed by 3 bases and the J gene end by 2 bases; junction bases not matched to a gene: 1. Here the CDR3 reads CASSLGLAVTDTQYF. CDR3 coding DNA: TGTGCCAGCAGCTTGGGACTAGCGGTCACAGATACGCAGTATTTT.

Note on this clone: The sample contains more than one DNA sequence encoding this CDR3. The genes are TRBV6-5 and TRBJ2-3, with 7 positions matching TRBD2. Germline loops: CDR1 MNHEY, CDR2 SVGAGI. Unmatched junction bases numbered 2, after V lost 5 bases and J lost 0 bases. The CDR3 totals 14 residues. The CDR3 DNA follows: TGTGCCAGCAGTCGCGGGGGTAGCACAGATACGCAGTATTTT. It yields the protein CASSRGGSTDTQYF.

This clone has just a few counts. The chain couples TRBV6-1 to TRBJ2-1, with a tentative D call TRBD1 (5 bases). The CDR3 is 12 residues long. Germline CDR1 MNHNS, CDR2 SASEGT. V was pared by 2 bases and J by 12 bases, with 11 bases between. The DNA of the CDR3 is TGTGCCAGCAGTGAATCAGGGTTCGGGCAGTTCTTC. Amino acid sequence: CASSESGFGQFF.